One sample yielded the 3 T cell receptor beta chains listed below, sequenced in a study of blood T cell repertoires in COVID-19. Sequencing was performed with immunoSEQ multiplex PCR; in TCRdb, only in-frame clones are kept and a portion is missing. The table lists over 120,000 clones, over 80% of them singletons. Sequencing was carried out using peripheral blood. The receptors were gathered from a woman between 50 and 59 years old with acute or convalescent COVID-19.

This clone was observed a single time. This rearrangement joins TRBV5-4 to TRBJ1-4; D gene ambiguous. The CDR3 runs to 14 residues. Between the trimmed V and J ends, which lost 3 bases and 4 bases, there was a span of 10 bases. The germline V gene encodes CDR1 SGHNT and CDR2 YYREEE (reference sequence). CDR3 nucleotides: TGTGCCAGCAGCTCGGCGGGCCGTAATGAAAAACTGTTTTTT. Translating gives CASSSAGRNEKLFF.

The CDR3 sequence is CASSTQGLNNSPLHF. The CDR3 region has the DNA TGTGCCAGCAGCACACAGGGGCTTAATAATTCACCCCTCCACTTT. V and J are TRBV9 and TRBJ1-6; 7 nucleotides match TRBD1. V lost 4 bases and J lost 5; bases outside the gene matches: 6. CDR1 is SGDLS and CDR2 is YYNGEE in the germline V gene. CDR3 length equals 15 residues.

The rearrangement joins TRBV2 to TRBJ2-2, with 8 bases lining up with TRBD1. Germline V gene data show CDR1 as SNHLY and CDR2 as FYNNEI. V lost 7 bases and J lost 5; bases outside the gene matches: 12. The CDR3 is 16 amino acids. In nucleotides, the CDR3 is TGTGCCAGCACAGGACAGGGTCTGGTTAGTACCGGGGAGCTGTTTTTT. Its protein is CASTGQGLVSTGELFF.